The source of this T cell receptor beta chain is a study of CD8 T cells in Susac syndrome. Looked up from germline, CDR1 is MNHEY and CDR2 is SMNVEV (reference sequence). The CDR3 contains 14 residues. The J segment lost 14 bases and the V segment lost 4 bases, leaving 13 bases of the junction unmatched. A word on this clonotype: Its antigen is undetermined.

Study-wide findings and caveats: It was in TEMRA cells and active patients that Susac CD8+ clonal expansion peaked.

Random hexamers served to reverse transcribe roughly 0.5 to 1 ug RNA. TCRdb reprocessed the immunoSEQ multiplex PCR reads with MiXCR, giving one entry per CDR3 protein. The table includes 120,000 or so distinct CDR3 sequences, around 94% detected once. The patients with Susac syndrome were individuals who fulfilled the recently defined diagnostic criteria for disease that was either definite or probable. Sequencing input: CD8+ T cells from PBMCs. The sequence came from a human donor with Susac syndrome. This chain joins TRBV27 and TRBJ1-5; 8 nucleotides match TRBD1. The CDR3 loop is CASSSRGQGRVEHF. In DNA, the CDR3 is TGTGCCAGCAGTTCCCGTGGACAGGGAAGGGTTGAGCATTTT.